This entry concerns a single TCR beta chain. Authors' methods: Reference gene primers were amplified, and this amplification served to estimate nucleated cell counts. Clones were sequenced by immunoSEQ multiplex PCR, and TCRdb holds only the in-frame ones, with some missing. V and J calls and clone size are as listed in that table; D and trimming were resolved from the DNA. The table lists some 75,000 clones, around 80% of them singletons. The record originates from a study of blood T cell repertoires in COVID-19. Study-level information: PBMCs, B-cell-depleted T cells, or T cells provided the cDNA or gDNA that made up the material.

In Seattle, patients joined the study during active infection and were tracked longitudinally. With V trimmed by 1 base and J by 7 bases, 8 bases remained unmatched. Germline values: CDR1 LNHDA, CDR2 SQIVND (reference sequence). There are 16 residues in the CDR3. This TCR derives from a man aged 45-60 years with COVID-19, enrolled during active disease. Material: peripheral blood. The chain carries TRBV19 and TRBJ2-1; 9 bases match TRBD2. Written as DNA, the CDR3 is TGTGCCAGTAGTATAGCGAGCGGGAGGCCCCGGAATGAGCAGTTCTTC. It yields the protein CASSIASGRPRNEQFF.